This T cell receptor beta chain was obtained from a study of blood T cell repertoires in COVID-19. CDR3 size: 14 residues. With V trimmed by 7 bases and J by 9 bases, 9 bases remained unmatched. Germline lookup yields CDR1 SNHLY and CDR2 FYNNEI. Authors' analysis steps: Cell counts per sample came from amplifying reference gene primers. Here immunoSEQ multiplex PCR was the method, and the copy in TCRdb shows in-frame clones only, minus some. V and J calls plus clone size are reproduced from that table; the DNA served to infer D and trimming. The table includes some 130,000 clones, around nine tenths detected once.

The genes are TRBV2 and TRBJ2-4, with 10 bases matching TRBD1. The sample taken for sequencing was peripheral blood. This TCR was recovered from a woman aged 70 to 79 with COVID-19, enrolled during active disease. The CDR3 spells CASKGDRGRGIQYF. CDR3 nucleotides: TGTGCCAGCAAGGGGGACAGGGGACGAGGCATTCAGTACTTC.